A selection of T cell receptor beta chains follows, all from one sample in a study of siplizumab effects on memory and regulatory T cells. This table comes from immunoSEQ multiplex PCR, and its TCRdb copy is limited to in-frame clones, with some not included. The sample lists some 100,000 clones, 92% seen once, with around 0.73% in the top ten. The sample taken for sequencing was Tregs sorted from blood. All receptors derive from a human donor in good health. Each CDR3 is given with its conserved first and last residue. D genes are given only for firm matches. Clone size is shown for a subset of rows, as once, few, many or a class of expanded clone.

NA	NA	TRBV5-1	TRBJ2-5	CASSSLTAPETQYF	TGCGCCAGCAGCAGCCTTACGGCCCCAGAGACCCAGTACTTC
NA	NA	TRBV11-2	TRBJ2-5	CASSLERQGQTQYF	TGTGCCAGCAGCTTAGAAAGGCAGGGGCAGACCCAGTACTTC
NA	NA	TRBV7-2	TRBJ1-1	CASSLVWNTEAFF	TGTGCCAGCAGCTTAGTATGGAACACTGAAGCTTTCTTT
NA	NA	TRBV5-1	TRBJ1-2	CASSFIGAEGYTF	TGCGCCAGCAGCTTCATCGGGGCGGAAGGCTACACCTTC
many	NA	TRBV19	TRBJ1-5	CASSRRDYQPQHF	TGTGCCAGTAGTCGACGTGACTATCAGCCCCAGCATTTT
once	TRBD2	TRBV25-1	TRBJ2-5	CASSESLAGDTQYF	TGTGCCAGCAGTGAATCACTAGCGGGAGATACCCAGTACTTC
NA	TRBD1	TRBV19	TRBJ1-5	CASSRDRAANQPQHF	TGTGCCAGTAGTAGGGACAGGGCGGCCAATCAGCCCCAGCATTTT
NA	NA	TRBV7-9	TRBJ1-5	CASSFAGQMGQPQHF	TGTGCCAGCAGCTTCGCAGGACAGATGGGGCAGCCCCAGCATTTT
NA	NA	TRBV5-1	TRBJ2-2	CASSLSSVETGELFF	TGCGCCAGCAGCTTGTCATCTGTGGAAACCGGGGAGCTGTTTTTT
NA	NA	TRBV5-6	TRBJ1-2	CASIDRNYGYTF	TGTGCCAGCATCGATAGGAACTATGGCTACACCTTC
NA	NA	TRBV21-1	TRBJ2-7	CASSIRTSGAGSYEQYF	TGTGCCAGCAGCATAAGGACTAGCGGGGCTGGCTCCTACGAGCAGTACTTC
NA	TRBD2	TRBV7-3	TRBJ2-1	CASSLAPTSGAYNEQFF	TGTGCCAGCAGCTTAGCCCCTACTAGCGGGGCATACAATGAGCAGTTCTTC
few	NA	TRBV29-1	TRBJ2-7	CSVEVSIGYEQYF	TGCAGCGTTGAAGTATCCATCGGATACGAGCAGTACTTC
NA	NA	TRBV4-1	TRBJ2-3	CASGDQVFDTQYF	TGCGCCAGCGGCGATCAAGTGTTTGATACGCAGTATTTT
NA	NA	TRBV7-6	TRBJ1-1	CASSPGWEGAFF	TGTGCCAGCAGCCCTGGGTGGGAAGGGGCTTTCTTT
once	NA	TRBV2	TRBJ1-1	CASSLQYTEAFF	TGTGCCAGCAGCCTACAATACACTGAAGCTTTCTTT
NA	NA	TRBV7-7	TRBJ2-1	CASSAGAPYNEQFF	TGTGCCAGCAGCGCAGGGGCCCCCTACAATGAGCAGTTCTTC